The source of this T cell receptor beta chain is a study of blood T cell repertoires in COVID-19. Study overall: PBMCs, B-cell-depleted T cells, or T cells were the source of the cDNA or gDNA that made up the material.

Original data processing: Reference gene primer amplification gave nucleated cell count estimates. Produced via immunoSEQ multiplex PCR; TCRdb's table is partial and in-frame only. That table furnishes V, J and clone size, whereas the DNA furnished D and trimming. The sample carries about 100,000 clones, about 91% recorded once. This clone came up once. The germline V gene encodes CDR1 SGHDT and CDR2 YYEEEE. The length of the CDR3 is 15 residues. The V and J ends lost 6 bases and 3 bases respectively, with 15 bases between them. The chain is built from TRBV5-6 and TRBJ1-4, with D perhaps matching TRBD1 (6 bases). The source material was peripheral blood. This clonotype was obtained from a human donor in a cohort sampled during active COVID-19. The DNA of the CDR3 is TGTGCCAGCACCTTCGGACAGTATTCTAATGAAAAACTGTTTTTT. Translation gives CASTFGQYSNEKLFF.